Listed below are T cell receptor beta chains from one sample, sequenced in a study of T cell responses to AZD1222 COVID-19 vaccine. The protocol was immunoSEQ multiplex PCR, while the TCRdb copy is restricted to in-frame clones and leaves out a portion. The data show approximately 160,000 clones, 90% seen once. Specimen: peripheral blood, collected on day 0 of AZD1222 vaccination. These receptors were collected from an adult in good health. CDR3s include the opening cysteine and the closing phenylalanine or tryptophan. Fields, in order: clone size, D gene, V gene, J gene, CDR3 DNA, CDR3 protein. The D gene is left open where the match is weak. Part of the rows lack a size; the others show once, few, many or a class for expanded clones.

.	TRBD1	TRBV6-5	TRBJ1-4	TGTGCCAGCAGGGCCGGGACAGGGTATGAAAAACTGTTTTTT	CASRAGTGYEKLFF
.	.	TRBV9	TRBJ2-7	TGTGCCAGCAACAAAGGGGCGAGCGGCGAGCAGTACTTC	CASNKGASGEQYF
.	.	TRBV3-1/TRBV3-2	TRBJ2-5	TGTGCCAGCAGCCGTCAGTGGGAGACCCAGTACTTC	CASSRQWETQYF
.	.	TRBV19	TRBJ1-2	TGTGCCAGTAGTAGCGGACCAGACTATGGCTACACCTTC	CASSSGPDYGYTF
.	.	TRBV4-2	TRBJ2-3	TGTGCCAGCAGCCAAGAGAGCACAGATACGCAGTATTTT	CASSQESTDTQYF
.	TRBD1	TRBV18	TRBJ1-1	TGTGCCAGCTCCCCGCGACAGGGACCTTTCACTGAAGCTTTCTTT	CASSPRQGPFTEAFF
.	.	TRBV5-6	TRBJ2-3	TGTGCCAGCAGCTTCCCAGGGTTAGACACAGATACGCAGTATTTT	CASSFPGLDTDTQYF
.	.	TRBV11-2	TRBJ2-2	TGTGCCAGCAGCTCCACAGGGAACACCGGGGAGCTGTTTTTT	CASSSTGNTGELFF
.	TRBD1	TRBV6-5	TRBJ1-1	TGTGCCAGCAGTAGAACAGGGGCGAACACTGAAGCTTTCTTT	CASSRTGANTEAFF
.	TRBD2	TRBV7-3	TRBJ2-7	TGTGCCAGCAGCCCACACGGCGGGGGGCCCTTCAGCTCCTACGAGCAGTACTTC	CASSPHGGGPFSSYEQYF
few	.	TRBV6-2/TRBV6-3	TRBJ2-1	TGTGCCAGCAGTCCCGAGGCGGCCATTTCCTACAATGAGCAGTTCTTC	CASSPEAAISYNEQFF
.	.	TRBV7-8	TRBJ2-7	TGTGCCAGCAGCTTTGAGGGGATGGAGGAGCAGTACTTC	CASSFEGMEEQYF
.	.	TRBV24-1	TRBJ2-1	TGTGCCACCAGGGACTCCAATGAGCAGTTCTTC	CATRDSNEQFF
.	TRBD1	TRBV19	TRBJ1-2	TGTGCCAGTAGTTACCCGGGACAGGCCAGCTCCTTC	CASSYPGQASSF
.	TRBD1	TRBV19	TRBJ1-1	TGTGCCAGTAGTCGGACAGGGAGAACTGAAGCTTTCTTT	CASSRTGRTEAFF
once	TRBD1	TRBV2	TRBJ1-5	TGTGCCAGCAGTGCCTCGGGACAGGGGAGTCAGCCCCAGCATTTT	CASSASGQGSQPQHF
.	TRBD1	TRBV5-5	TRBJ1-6	TGTGCCAGCAGCTCCGGACAGGGAGGTAATTCACCCCTCCACTTT	CASSSGQGGNSPLHF
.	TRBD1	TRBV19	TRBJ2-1	TGTGCCAGCCTGCCCCGGGACAGGGACTACAATGAGCAGTTCTTC	CASLPRDRDYNEQFF
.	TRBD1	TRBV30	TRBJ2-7	TGTGCCTCCACTGGGACAGGAGAAAACTACGAGCAGTACTTC	CASTGTGENYEQYF